These T cell receptor beta chains were read from a single sample in a study of blood T cell repertoires in COVID-19. Profiling relied on immunoSEQ multiplex PCR, and the TCRdb table lists in-frame clones only, not all of them. Of about 320,000 clones listed, around 82% were seen once; the top ten hold roughly 1.3%. The sample comprised peripheral blood. The receptor set was obtained from a woman aged 45-65 years with acute or convalescent COVID-19. The CDR3 runs from the conserved cysteine through the conserved F or W. D genes are given only for firm matches. A clone size is listed for some rows: how often the clone was seen (once, few, many), or a class if it is expanded.

TGTGCCGGCAGACTGTTCGGGAATACGCAGTATTTT CAGRLFGNTQYF . TRBJ2-3 . TRBV2
TGTGCCAGCAGCTTCCTGGACAGGGTGGGCACTGAAGCTTTCTTT CASSFLDRVGTEAFF TRBD1 TRBJ1-1 once TRBV3-1/TRBV3-2
TGTGCCACGCGCGGGGCCGGGGGCACAGATACGCAGTATTTT CATRGAGGTDTQYF . TRBJ2-3 . TRBV2
TGTGCCAGTAGCCCGGACAGGGAAGAGACCCAGTACTTC CASSPDREETQYF TRBD1 TRBJ2-5 once TRBV19
TGTGCCAGCAGTGTAGAATACGGTTCAGGGGGCAACGCTGAAGCTTTCTTT CASSVEYGSGGNAEAFF TRBD1 TRBJ1-1 . TRBV2
TGTGCCAGCAGTTTGTTGGACAAGGAGACCCAGTACTTC CASSLLDKETQYF . TRBJ2-5 . TRBV12-3/TRBV12-4
TGCGCCAGCAGCCCAGCGGGGTCCCCCTACAATGAGCAGTTCTTC CASSPAGSPYNEQFF TRBD2 TRBJ2-1 . TRBV5-1
TGTGCCAGCAGTAGACAGGGAGGTGGCTACACCTTC CASSRQGGGYTF TRBD1 TRBJ1-2 . TRBV2
TGTGCCAGCAGCTTAACCAGGGTTTCACCCCTCCACTTT CASSLTRVSPLHF . TRBJ1-6 few TRBV12-3/TRBV12-4
TGTGCCAGTACCAACCGGGGGAATGACTATGGCTACACCTTC CASTNRGNDYGYTF . TRBJ1-2 . TRBV19
TGTGCCAGCAGCAGACTAGCGGGGGGGCGGAATGAGCAGTTCTTC CASSRLAGGRNEQFF TRBD2 TRBJ2-1 . TRBV2
TGTGCCAGCAGCCCCTCAGGTTCAGGCGGGGAGCTGTTTTTT CASSPSGSGGELFF . TRBJ2-2 . TRBV7-9
TGTGCCAGCAGCTTAGAGTTTTCAGGGATTCAGTTCTTC CASSLEFSGIQFF . TRBJ2-1 many TRBV11-2
TGTGCCAGCAGCCCTACGGCGGGCGGGTCTGAAGCTTTCTTT CASSPTAGGSEAFF . TRBJ1-1 . TRBV7-3
TGTGCCTGGGAGACTAGCTCTCGCACAGATACGCAGTATTTT CAWETSSRTDTQYF TRBD2 TRBJ2-3 . TRBV30
TGTGCCAGCAGCAATACAGGGGAGGGCAATCAGCCCCAGCATTTT CASSNTGEGNQPQHF TRBD1 TRBJ1-5 . TRBV25-1
TGTGCCAGCTCCGGGACAGATAAACCCTATGGCTACACCTTC CASSGTDKPYGYTF TRBD1 TRBJ1-2 . TRBV6-1
TGTGCCAGCAGCTTAGAGCTGGTGTTGGATGGCTACACCTTC CASSLELVLDGYTF . TRBJ1-2 . TRBV7-9
TGTGCTAGTGGTTTGGGCCACAGGGATGAAGCTTTCTTT CASGLGHRDEAFF . TRBJ1-1 . TRBV12-5
TGTGCCAGCAGTACCATACGAGAGAATGAGCAGTTCTTC CASSTIRENEQFF . TRBJ2-1 once TRBV12-3/TRBV12-4
TGCAGTGCTAGTGGTCTAGCGGGGGGGGTAGGAGAGACCCAGTACTTC CSASGLAGGVGETQYF TRBD2 TRBJ2-5 . TRBV20-1
TGTGCCAGCACCTTCGACAGGGGTCATGGCTACACCTTC CASTFDRGHGYTF TRBD1 TRBJ1-2 once TRBV5-4
TGTGCCAGCTCACCATCGACAGGGGAAGCTTTCTTT CASSPSTGEAFF TRBD1 TRBJ1-1 . TRBV18
TGCAGCGGCGACTGGGGAGAAGAGACCCAGTACTTC CSGDWGEETQYF . TRBJ2-5 . TRBV29-1
TGTGCCAGCAGCTTAAGTCCCGGACAGGGGGAAGAAAAACTGTTTTTT CASSLSPGQGEEKLFF TRBD1 TRBJ1-4 . TRBV7-3
TGTGCCAGCAGCTTCAGCGGGACAGGGAACACTGAAGCTTTCTTT CASSFSGTGNTEAFF TRBD1 TRBJ1-1 . TRBV7-8
TGCGCCAGCAGGGAGGGGCTAGCCAAAAACATTCAGTACTTC CASREGLAKNIQYF . TRBJ2-4 . TRBV5-1
TGTGCCAGCAGCGCTCGGACAGGTCGGCAGTTCTTC CASSARTGRQFF TRBD1 TRBJ2-1 . TRBV9
TGTGCCTGGGAGCGGGAGCTCAATGAGCAGTTCTTC CAWERELNEQFF TRBD2 TRBJ2-1 few TRBV30
TGTGCCATCAGTGAGTCGTTCAGGGAGGACTATGGCTACACCTTC CAISESFREDYGYTF . TRBJ1-2 once TRBV10-3
TGTGCCAGCAGGGTGGGACAGGGGGACACCGGGGAGCTGTTTTTT CASRVGQGDTGELFF TRBD1 TRBJ2-2 . TRBV2
TGCAGCGTTGTAACTTGGGCAGGGGGGAAAGGCTACACCTTC CSVVTWAGGKGYTF TRBD1 TRBJ1-2 once TRBV29-1
TGTGCCAGCAGCCCAAGACAGGGGGCCTACGAGCAGTACTTC CASSPRQGAYEQYF TRBD1 TRBJ2-7 . TRBV7-3
TGTGCCAGCAGCTTAGGCCGGGAGCAAGAGACCCAGTACTTC CASSLGREQETQYF . TRBJ2-5 . TRBV7-9
TGTGCCAGCAGCCCTGGTGCCGGACAGGGAGGTGGCTACACCTTC CASSPGAGQGGGYTF TRBD1 TRBJ1-2 . TRBV7-2
TGTGCCAGCAGGGACAGGGGTCATCAGCCCCAGCATTTT CASRDRGHQPQHF TRBD1 TRBJ1-5 . TRBV6-5
TGTGCCTGGAGGCGCTCGGGATCCTACGAGCAGTACTTC CAWRRSGSYEQYF . TRBJ2-7 . TRBV30
TGTGCCAGTGGGCAGGGCCTTGAAGCTTTCTTT CASGQGLEAFF . TRBJ1-1 . TRBV19
TGTGCCAGCCGCCGGGGGTCCTTAGACGACACCATATATTTT CASRRGSLDDTIYF . TRBJ1-3 . TRBV19
TGTGCCAGCAGCACCAGCTCCTACAATGAGCAGTTCTTC CASSTSSYNEQFF . TRBJ2-1 . TRBV7-3
TGCGCCAGCAGCTTACAGCTGGACACTGAAGCTTTCTTT CASSLQLDTEAFF . TRBJ1-1 . TRBV4-3
TGCGCCAGCAGCTTAGGGACAGGGGGCTCTTTGATTAAAAAACTGTTTTTT CASSLGTGGSLIKKLFF TRBD1 TRBJ1-4 . TRBV5-1
TGTGCCAGCGAAGGCTCACCATACTATGGTCCCCAGCATTTT CASEGSPYYGPQHF . TRBJ1-5 . TRBV21-1
TGTGCCAGCAGTCTGGACAGTAACTATGGCTACACCTTC CASSLDSNYGYTF . TRBJ1-2 . TRBV6-2/TRBV6-3
TGTGCCAGCTGGTGGGGGGGCTCCGAGCAGTACTTC CASWWGGSEQYF . TRBJ2-7 . TRBV9
TGTGCCACCAGAGGGACATCCACCGGGGAGCTGTTTTTT CATRGTSTGELFF . TRBJ2-2 . TRBV24-1
TGTGCCAGCAGGCCGGGACAGGGACGCTCGTCCAACACCATATATTTT CASRPGQGRSSNTIYF TRBD1 TRBJ1-3 . TRBV11-2